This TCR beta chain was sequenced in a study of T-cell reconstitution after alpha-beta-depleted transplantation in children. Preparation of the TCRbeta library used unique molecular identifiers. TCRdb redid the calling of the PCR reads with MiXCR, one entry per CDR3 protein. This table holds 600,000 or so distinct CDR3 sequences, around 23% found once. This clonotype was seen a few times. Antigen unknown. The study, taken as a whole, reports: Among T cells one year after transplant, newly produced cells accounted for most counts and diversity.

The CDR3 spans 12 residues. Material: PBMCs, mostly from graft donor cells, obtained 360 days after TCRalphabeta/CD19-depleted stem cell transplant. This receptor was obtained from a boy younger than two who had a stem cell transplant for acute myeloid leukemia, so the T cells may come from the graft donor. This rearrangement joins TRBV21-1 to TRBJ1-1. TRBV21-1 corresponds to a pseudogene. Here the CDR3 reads CASRVMNTEAFF. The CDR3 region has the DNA TGTGCCAGCAGGGTGATGAACACTGAAGCTTTCTTT.